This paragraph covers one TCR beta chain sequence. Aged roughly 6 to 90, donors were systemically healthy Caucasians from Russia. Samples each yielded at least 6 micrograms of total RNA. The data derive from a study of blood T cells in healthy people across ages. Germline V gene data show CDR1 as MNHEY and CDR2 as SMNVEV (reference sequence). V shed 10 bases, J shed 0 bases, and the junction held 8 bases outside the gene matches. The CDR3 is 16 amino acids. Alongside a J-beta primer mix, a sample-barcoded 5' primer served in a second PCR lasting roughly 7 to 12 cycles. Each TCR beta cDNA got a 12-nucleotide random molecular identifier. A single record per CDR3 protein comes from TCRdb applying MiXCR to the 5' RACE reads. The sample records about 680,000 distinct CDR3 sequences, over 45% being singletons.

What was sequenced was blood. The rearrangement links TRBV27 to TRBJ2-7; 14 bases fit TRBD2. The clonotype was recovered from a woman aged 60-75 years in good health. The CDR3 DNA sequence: TGTGCCACCTCGGGACTAGCGGGAGCCCACTCCTACGAGCAGTACTTC. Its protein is CATSGLAGAHSYEQYF.